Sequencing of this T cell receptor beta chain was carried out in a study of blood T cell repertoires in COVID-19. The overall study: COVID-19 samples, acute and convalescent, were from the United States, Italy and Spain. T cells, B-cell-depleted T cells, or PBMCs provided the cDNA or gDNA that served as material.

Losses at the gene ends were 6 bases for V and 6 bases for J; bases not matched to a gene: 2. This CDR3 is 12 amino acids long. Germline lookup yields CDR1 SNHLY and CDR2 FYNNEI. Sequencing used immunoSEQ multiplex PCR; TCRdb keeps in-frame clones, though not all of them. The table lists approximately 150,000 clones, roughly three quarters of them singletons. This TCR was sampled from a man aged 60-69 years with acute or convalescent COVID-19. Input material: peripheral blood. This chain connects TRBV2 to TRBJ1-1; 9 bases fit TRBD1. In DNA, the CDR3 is TGTGCCAGCAGCGGGACAGGGCCTGAAGCTTTCTTT. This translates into CASSGTGPEAFF.